Listed here are 29 T cell receptor beta chains from one sample, sequenced in a study of T cell repertoires in cytomegalovirus infection. TCRdb fed the reads into MiXCR, producing one record per CDR3 protein. This sample has around 740,000 distinct CDR3 sequences, with approximately 34% found just once. Material for sequencing was PBMCs. The receptors come from a human donor in good health (CMV status not recorded). Some clones in this sample may be carry-over from other donors' samples.

The chain couples TRBV6-5 to TRBJ1-1, with TRBD1 as a possible D gene (6 bases). Trimming stripped 6 bases from V and 4 bases from J, with 12 bases between. This CDR3 has 13 amino acids. Germline assignment: CDR1 MNHEY and CDR2 SVGAGI. The CDR3 region is CASSGTFRTEAFF. The CDR3 DNA sequence: TGTGCCAGCAGCGGGACATTCCGCACTGAAGCTTTCTTT.

This chain links TRBV7-6 with TRBJ2-1; TRBD2 matches at 12 bases. CDR1 and CDR2 (germline): SGHVS, FNYEAQ. The CDR3 length is 18 residues. V lost 7 bases to trimming and J lost 2 bases; unmatched junction nucleotides: 12. The CDR3 region is CASTRNHLAGGTYNEQFF. As DNA, the CDR3 is TGTGCCAGCACCAGAAATCACCTAGCGGGAGGGACCTACAATGAGCAGTTCTTC.

This clonotype was counted a single time. This rearrangement joins TRBV2 to TRBJ2-7; TRBD1 agrees at 7 bases. V lost 6 bases to trimming and J lost 4 bases; unmatched junction nucleotides: 15. Germline loops: CDR1 SNHLY, CDR2 FYNNEI. This CDR3 has 16 residues. The chain's CDR3 is CASRTTGAALIYEQYF. The CDR3 DNA sequence: TGTGCCAGCAGAACCACAGGGGCCGCGCTCATATACGAGCAGTACTTC. The full variable domain, in which reference TRBV2 and TRBJ2-7 provide the parts outside the CDR3, is EPEVTQTPSHQVTQMGQEVILRCVPISNHLYFYWYRQILGQKVEFLVSFYNNEISEKSEIFDDQFSVERPDGSNFTLKIRSTKLEDSAMYFCASRTTGAALIYEQYFGPGTRLTVT.

V usage is TRBV10-3 and J usage is TRBJ1-1, with D unresolved. Deletions cut 6 bases from V and 4 bases from J, with 12 bases between. Germline CDR1 is ENHRY and CDR2 is SYGVKD. The CDR3 is 13 residues long. The CDR3 DNA reads as TGTGCCATCAGCGTGGCCGACGGCACTGAAGCTTTCTTT. It codes for CAISVADGTEAFF.

V gene TRBV10-3 combines with J gene TRBJ1-1, with 11 bases that match TRBD1. With V trimmed by 6 bases and J by 6 bases, 6 bases remained unmatched. The length of the CDR3 is 14 residues. Germline values: CDR1 ENHRY, CDR2 SYGVKD. The CDR3 DNA reads as TGTGCCATCAGCCGGGACAGGGGGGAAGCTGAAGCTTTCTTT. Translating gives CAISRDRGEAEAFF.

This clonotype has more than one count but fewer than ten. The chain joins TRBV7-2 to TRBJ2-2; TRBD2 aligns across 9 bases. CDR3 size: 18 residues. Germline V CDR1 and CDR2: SGHTA, FQGNSA. The V gene end was trimmed by 3 bases and the J gene end by 5 bases; junction bases not matched to a gene: 13. CDR3 residues: CASSFVVAGGPGTGELFF. The CDR3 nucleotides read TGTGCCAGCAGCTTCGTAGTTGCGGGAGGGCCGGGAACCGGGGAGCTGTTTTTT.

The V gene is TRBV7-6, the J gene TRBJ2-5, with 13 bases identical to TRBD2. Germline V CDR1 and CDR2: SGHVS, FNYEAQ. The CDR3 covers 16 residues. V lost 5 bases, J lost 5 bases, and 8 bases stayed unmatched. CDR3 DNA: TGTGCCAGCAGCCCCGGGACTAGCGGGACTCCGGAGACCCAGTACTTC. Residues: CASSPGTSGTPETQYF.

This clonotype has more than one count but fewer than ten. The chain carries TRBV28 and TRBJ2-2; 12 positions match TRBD1. Germline CDR1 reads MDHEN; CDR2 reads SYDVKM. This CDR3 is built from 18 residues. J lost 6 bases, V lost 4 bases, and 12 bases had no gene match. The CDR3, as DNA: TGTGCCAGCAGTTCAACCGGGACAGGGGGCTCCATCGCCGGGGAGCTGTTTTTT. Its protein product is CASSSTGTGGSIAGELFF.

This clonotype has only a few counts. The V gene is TRBV7-9, the J gene TRBJ2-7; a possible D gene is TRBD2 (5 bases). The germline CDR1 and CDR2 sequences are SEHNR and FQNEAQ (reference sequence). The CDR3 is made up of 15 amino acids. V dropped 5 bases and J dropped 4 bases, with 18 bases sitting between them. Here the CDR3 DNA reads TGTGCCAGCAGCCCCCCCTGGGAGCTACGATACGAGCAGTACTTC. It codes for CASSPPWELRYEQYF.

This chain uses TRBV4-1 with TRBJ2-7; TRBD1 agrees at 7 bases. CDR1 and CDR2 (germline): MGHRA, YSYEKL. V lost 3 bases and J lost 1; bases outside the gene matches: 9. The CDR3 runs 16 residues. CDR3 loop: CASSQIPGQSSYEQYF. In DNA, the CDR3 is TGCGCCAGCAGCCAGATACCGGGACAGTCTTCCTACGAGCAGTACTTC.

The CDR3 nucleotides are TGTGCCAGTATCCGGGACAGCACATACATCAACTATGGCTACACCTTC. Amino acids: CASIRDSTYINYGYTF. The chain joins TRBV19 to TRBJ1-2, with 7 bases aligning to TRBD1. The CDR3 is 16 residues long. V shed 7 bases, J shed 2 bases, and the junction held 13 bases outside the gene matches. The V gene's germline CDR1 is LNHDA and CDR2 SQIVND (reference sequence).

The chain couples TRBV24-1 to TRBJ1-1; no clear D gene. CDR1 is KGHDR, CDR2 SFDVKD, per germline. The CDR3 has 12 residues. V was clipped by 3 bases and J by 5 bases, with 6 bases between them. The CDR3, as DNA: TGTGCCACCAGTGATGGAGGGACTGAAGCTTTCTTT. Amino acids: CATSDGGTEAFF.

In its sample, this clonotype was seen a few times. The chain's CDR3 is CASSYQGQYSPLHF. CDR3 nucleotide sequence: TGTGCCAGCAGTTATCAGGGGCAGTACTCACCCCTCCACTTT. V is TRBV7-6 and J is TRBJ1-6; D perhaps matches TRBD1 (6 bases). CDR1 SGHVS and CDR2 FNYEAQ come from the germline V gene. The CDR3 consists of 14 residues. V was shortened by 6 bases and J by 10 bases, with 16 bases between the two germline ends.

The chain uses TRBV15 and TRBJ2-6, with D possibly TRBD1 on 6 matching bases. There are 16 residues in the CDR3. V was cut by 2 bases and J by 2 bases, with 10 bases left in between. Germline V gives CDR1 LNHNV, CDR2 YYDKDF (reference sequence). CDR3 amino acids: CATSRPRGPGANVLTF. CDR3 nucleotide sequence: TGTGCCACCAGCAGACCCAGGGGACCTGGGGCCAACGTCCTGACTTTC.

This clonotype came up a few times. CDR3 nucleotides: TGTGCCAGCAGCTTTGGGGGCAACTCCTACAATGAGCAGTTCTTC. Amino acids: CASSFGGNSYNEQFF. V usage is TRBV7-2 and J usage is TRBJ2-1; TRBD1 is a possible D gene (6 bases). The CDR3 has 15 residues. The V gene lost 3 bases and the J gene lost 0 bases, with 9 bases spanning the gap. Germline CDR1 is SGHTA and CDR2 is FQGNSA.

On this clonotype itself: The CDR3 does not close with the conserved phenylalanine or tryptophan, likely indicating a read error. This rearrangement joins TRBV28 to TRBJ2-1; the D gene is possibly TRBD2 (6 bases). The CDR3 sequence is 12 residues long. Germline V gene data show CDR1 as MDHEN and CDR2 as SYDVKM. V dropped 8 bases and J dropped 8 bases, with 13 bases sitting between them. The CDR3 loop reads CASLRGGYEQFC. DNA of the CDR3: TGTGCCAGCTTAAGGGGAGGTTATGAGCAGTTCTGC.

V gene TRBV28 combines with J gene TRBJ2-5; D possibly matches TRBD1 or TRBD2 (5 bases each). Germline V gives CDR1 MDHEN, CDR2 SYDVKM. The V gene lost 6 bases and the J gene lost 5 bases, with 13 bases spanning the gap. CDR3 length: 13 amino acids. CDR3 region: CASRGTVLETQYF. In DNA, the CDR3 is TGTGCCAGCAGGGGGACCGTTCTGGAGACCCAGTACTTC.

This clonotype was picked up a small number of times. The chain employs TRBV19 and TRBJ2-1, with 12 bases lining up with TRBD2. CDR3 length: 16 residues. Germline V CDR1 and CDR2: LNHDA, SQIVND (reference sequence). Unmatched junction bases numbered 7, after V lost 3 bases and J lost 7 bases. CDR3 bases: TGTGCCAGTAGTATTAGTTTGGGGACTAGCGGGAATGAGCAGTTCTTC. Its protein is CASSISLGTSGNEQFF.

This clonotype was picked up many times. As DNA, the CDR3 is TGTGCCAGCATGATCGCCGAGGCCGGGATTGAAGCTTTCTTT. This sequence encodes CASMIAEAGIEAFF. The chain employs TRBV6-1 and TRBJ1-1; D unresolved. CDR3 length: 14 residues. The germline V and J ends were trimmed by 7 bases and 7 bases, with 19 bases remaining between them. Germline V lookup: CDR1 MNHNS, CDR2 SASEGT.

This clonotype showed up just a few times. This chain connects TRBV28 to TRBJ1-2; 9 bases line up with TRBD1. Germline V gene lookup returns CDR1 MDHEN and CDR2 SYDVKM. The J segment lost 3 bases and the V segment lost 2 bases, leaving 7 bases of the junction unmatched. CDR3 length: 16 residues. This chain's CDR3 is CASSLTGGVSDYGYTF. Here the CDR3 DNA reads TGTGCCAGCAGTTTAACAGGGGGCGTTTCGGACTATGGCTACACCTTC.

The chain recombines TRBV28 with TRBJ2-1, with TRBD2 identical over 11 bases. The V gene's germline CDR1 is MDHEN and CDR2 SYDVKM. The CDR3 spans 16 residues. Losses at the gene ends were 6 bases for V and 4 bases for J; bases not matched to a gene: 8. The CDR3 DNA follows: TGTGCCAGCAGGCCGACCGGGACTAGCGGTTACAATGAGCAGTTCTTC. Amino acids: CASRPTGTSGYNEQFF.

The chain is built from TRBV7-9 and TRBJ1-6; D ambiguous. V was pared by 4 bases and J by 12 bases, with 16 bases between. This CDR3 comprises 14 residues. The germline V gene encodes CDR1 SEHNR and CDR2 FQNEAQ (reference sequence). DNA of the CDR3: TGTGCCAGCAGCTCCACCGGGCCCGGGGTACCCCTCCACTTT. Protein product: CASSSTGPGVPLHF.

The rearrangement joins TRBV20-1 to TRBJ2-2; TRBD1 or TRBD2 may be the D gene (5 bases each). V shed 2 bases and J shed 7 bases, with 23 bases lying between them. Germline CDR1 is DFQATT and CDR2 is SNEGSKA (reference sequence). The CDR3 is 17 residues long. The CDR3 spells CSARPTEGTLGGGELFF. In DNA form, the CDR3 reads TGCAGTGCTAGACCCACCGAGGGGACCTTGGGTGGCGGGGAGCTGTTTTTT.

The J gene is TRBJ2-1, the V gene TRBV19, with a possible D match to TRBD2 (6 bases). The CDR3 runs to 15 residues. CDR1 and CDR2 (germline): LNHDA, SQIVND (reference sequence). V lost 3 bases and J lost 0, with 9 bases in between. The CDR3 loop reads CASSIRGSSYNEQFF. The CDR3 bases are TGTGCCAGTAGTATCCGGGGGAGCTCCTACAATGAGCAGTTCTTC.

In regard to this clonotype: One junction end disagrees with the germline gene, perhaps due to a read error. This chain joins TRBV7-9 and TRBJ1-2; TRBD1 is a possible D gene (5 bases). Germline CDR1 SEHNR, CDR2 FQNEAQ (reference sequence). CDR3 length: 12 residues. The CDR3 DNA reads as TGTGCCAGCAGCTTAGGGACATCGGAGGCTAGCTTC. Amino acid sequence: CASSLGTSEASF.

V and J are TRBV11-2 and TRBJ2-7, with 8 positions matching TRBD1. The J segment lost 3 bases and the V segment lost 1 base, leaving 11 bases of the junction unmatched. The CDR3 contains 17 residues. Germline V gives CDR1 SGHAT, CDR2 FQNNGV. CDR3 bases: TGTGCCAGCAGCTTAGGTAGACGGGACAGGTACCACTACGAGCAGTACTTC. Translating gives CASSLGRRDRYHYEQYF.

Details on this clonotype: This likely comes from a read error, as the CDR3 has no conserved phenylalanine or tryptophan at its end. The chain links TRBV4-1 to TRBJ2-2, with 8 bases that match TRBD2. Unmatched junction bases numbered 2, after V lost 0 bases and J lost 2 bases. The CDR3 has 16 residues. Germline lookup yields CDR1 MGHRA and CDR2 YSYEKL. DNA for the CDR3: TGCGCCAGCAGCCAAGAGCGGGGGGTTAACACCGGGGAGCTGTTTTTG. Its translation: CASSQERGVNTGELFL.

The chain is built from TRBV5-5 and TRBJ2-3; D is ambiguous. Germline loops: CDR1 SGHKS, CDR2 YYEKEE (reference sequence). The CDR3 contains 16 residues. V dropped 1 base and J dropped 1 base, with 13 bases sitting between them. The CDR3 DNA is TGTGCCAGCAGCTTGCCCCCGGAGAGTGGCACAGATACGCAGTATTTT. Amino acid sequence: CASSLPPESGTDTQYF.

This clonotype turned up a few times. This chain's CDR3 is CASSFRFLDGQKRYGYTF. DNA of the CDR3: TGTGCCAGCAGCTTCCGGTTCTTAGACGGACAAAAACGCTATGGCTACACCTTC. The J gene is TRBJ1-2, the V gene TRBV5-6; D is perhaps TRBD1 (5 bases). The CDR3 is made up of 18 amino acids. Per the germline V gene, CDR1 is SGHDT and CDR2 is YYEEEE. V was clipped by 2 bases and J by 4 bases, with 24 bases between them.